A selection of T cell receptor beta chains follows, all from one sample in a study of cytomegalovirus exposure and HLA in healthy donors. Clones were read by immunoSEQ multiplex PCR, and TCRdb kept only the in-frame ones, dropping some. The table shows around 97,000 clones, with less than 9.5% occurring only once. The sequenced sample consisted of PBMCs. These receptors were taken from a man in his fifties in good health and CMV-seropositive. Each CDR3 is given without its conserved first and last residue.

V	J	CDR3
TRBV19	TRBJ2-5	ASSLGQGIRETQY
TRBV5-1	TRBJ1-2	ASSQGQGAGYT
TRBV28	TRBJ2-6	ASRLSERTGANVLT
TRBV6-5	TRBJ1-1	ASSEGLMNTEAF
TRBV27	TRBJ2-3	ASGYSGRAPDTQY
TRBV19	TRBJ2-2	ATHRGLAGGTGELF
TRBV4-2	TRBJ1-2	ASSQEGVGGWGGRLGGYT
TRBV7-9	TRBJ1-1	ASSLDQGLLQAF
TRBV2	TRBJ2-7	ASSRGESSYEQY
TRBV28	TRBJ2-7	ASSLRTGGRYEQY
TRBV6-5	TRBJ2-3	ASSYGLAVSTDTQY
TRBV5-6	TRBJ2-7	ASSFRGTGPLEQY
TRBV5-6	TRBJ2-7	ASSSPGQGHHEQY
TRBV5-5	TRBJ1-1	ASSSQGATPGVEAF
TRBV6-5	TRBJ1-3	ASSYQQGGGNTIY
TRBV30	TRBJ1-2	AWSVGGSGYT
TRBV19	TRBJ2-1	ASSILAGGIYNEQF
TRBV5-6	TRBJ2-2	ASSLSQGMGGELF
TRBV11-2	TRBJ2-1	ASSLSGARYNEQF
TRBV5-1	TRBJ1-6	ASSWDSGSPLH
TRBV27	TRBJ2-7	ASSFGAGSYEQY
TRBV10-2	TRBJ1-2	ASRTRTGDVYT
TRBV11-2	TRBJ2-7	ASSFLAGGFYEQY
TRBV4-2	TRBJ2-7	ASSSHGQNEQY
TRBV6-5	TRBJ1-4	ASRRQGLEKLF
TRBV6-1	TRBJ1-1	ASSERMTSGAF
TRBV28	TRBJ1-5	ASSFAAGGNWGQPQH
TRBV2	TRBJ1-2	ASSATWDSNYGYT
TRBV6-5	TRBJ2-7	ASSYFRRGVALEQY
TRBV7-2	TRBJ1-2	ASSQGVGDYGYT
TRBV6-5	TRBJ2-5	ASSYSSGKGQETQY
TRBV28	TRBJ2-7	ASSTPPQAGASYEQY
TRBV29-1	TRBJ2-4	SVESGGNIQY
TRBV30	TRBJ2-2	AWRPPDRRNTGELF
TRBV29-1	TRBJ2-7	SVQVVGRTSTYEQY
TRBV28	TRBJ2-6	ASRQGAGANVLT
TRBV7-2	TRBJ2-7	ASSRDRGDYEQY